This is a list of T cell receptor beta chains from one sample in a study of blood T cell repertoires in COVID-19. The data were produced by immunoSEQ multiplex PCR, yet TCRdb's version contains in-frame clones alone and is incomplete. The sample gives some 150,000 clones, about 84% of which show up once; 1.5% to 2% is in the top ten. The sequencing sample was made of PBMCs or T cells enriched from blood (not recorded which). Receptors were obtained from a woman in her late teens or twenties who had been exposed to COVID-19. Both conserved end residues are part of each CDR3. The D gene is left open where the match is weak. Not all rows give a size; the values are once, few, many and, for expanded clones, a class.

>NA|NA|TRBV7-9|TRBJ2-2
TGTGCCAGCAGCTTAGCGCTAGGCACCGGGGAGCTGTTTTTT
CASSLALGTGELFF
>NA|TRBD2|TRBV5-6|TRBJ2-5
TGTGCCAGCAGCTTGGCCTCTAGCGGGATTCTAGAGACCCAGTACTTC
CASSLASSGILETQYF
>once|NA|TRBV5-1|TRBJ2-5
TGCGCCAGCAGCTTGGATCCGGGTGTCCAAGAGACCCAGTACTTC
CASSLDPGVQETQYF
>NA|TRBD1|TRBV12-5|TRBJ1-2
TGTGCTAGTGGTTCGGGACAGGGTAAAGGTTTAAGTACTAACTATGGCTACACCTTC
CASGSGQGKGLSTNYGYTF
>once|NA|TRBV30|TRBJ1-3
TGTGCCTGGAGTGGGGGGCTTGGAAACACCATATATTTT
CAWSGGLGNTIYF
>NA|NA|TRBV6-1|TRBJ2-1
TGTGCCAGCAGTGAATCTAACCTCCCCCAGTTCTTC
CASSESNLPQFF
>once|TRBD1|TRBV7-2|TRBJ2-5
TGTGCCAGCAGCGCGGGACAGGGGGAAAAGACCCAGTACTTC
CASSAGQGEKTQYF
>NA|NA|TRBV2|TRBJ1-2
TGTGCCAGCAGTGGAGGGCAGGACCCCTATGGCTACACCTTC
CASSGGQDPYGYTF
>once|NA|TRBV2|TRBJ2-7
TGTGCCAGCAGTGGAATCCAGGCGTCCAACGAGCAGTACTTC
CASSGIQASNEQYF
>NA|TRBD1|TRBV18|TRBJ1-4
TGTGCCAGCCAGGGACAGGGGTCGACTAATGAAAAACTGTTTTTT
CASQGQGSTNEKLFF
>NA|NA|TRBV6-5|TRBJ2-6
TGTGCCAGCAGTTACTCTACCGGGGCTGGGGCCAACGTCCTGACTTTC
CASSYSTGAGANVLTF
>NA|NA|TRBV10-2|TRBJ1-1
TGCGCCAGCAGCGTGACAGAGAACACTGAAGCTTTCTTT
CASSVTENTEAFF
>NA|TRBD2|TRBV27|TRBJ2-2
TGTGCCAGCAGTCCATCCGGGACTAGCGGGCCCGGGGAGCTGTTTTTT
CASSPSGTSGPGELFF
>NA|TRBD2|TRBV5-1|TRBJ2-1
TGCGCCAGCGGCGGGACTAGCGGGAAGCAGTTCTTC
CASGGTSGKQFF
>NA|TRBD1|TRBV6-5|TRBJ2-7
TGTGCCAGCATCCCGGGACAGGGGATGGACGAGCAGTACTTC
CASIPGQGMDEQYF